This TCR beta chain was recorded in a study of CD8+CD57+ T cells in acquired aplastic anemia. Background on the study: Average DNA yield from sorted CD4+ and CD8+ cells was around 3.2 ug.

Deletions cut 7 bases from V and 6 bases from J, with 9 bases between. The CDR3 has 12 residues. Germline CDR1 is SGHTA and CDR2 is FQGTGA. This clonotype occurred many times. The target antigen is unknown. Profiling of TCR beta VDJ combinations and CDR3 sequences used genomic DNA as template. One entry per CDR3 protein results from TCRdb running MiXCR on the reads. The table has some 200,000 distinct CDR3 sequences, 61% seen once. Study-wide results and limits: Overlap between patients and controls comprised about 28 CD8+ CDR3 sequences.

This chain connects TRBV7-3 to TRBJ2-2; D is undetermined. The sample comprised sorted CD4+, CD8+, or CD8+CD57+ T cells (not recorded which) from PBMCs. This receptor was taken from a human donor in good health. CDR3 protein: CASNTGAGELFF. DNA of the CDR3: TGTGCCAGCAACACGGGCGCCGGGGAGCTGTTTTTT.